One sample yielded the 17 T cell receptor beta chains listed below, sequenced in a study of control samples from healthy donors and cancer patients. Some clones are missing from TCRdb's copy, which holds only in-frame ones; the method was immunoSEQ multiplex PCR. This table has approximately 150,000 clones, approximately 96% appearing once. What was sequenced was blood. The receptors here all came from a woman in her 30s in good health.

The CDR3 coding sequence is TGCAGTGCTAAGCGGGAGCTTGAGCAGTTCTTC. Translated: CSAKRELEQFF. V gene TRBV20-1 combines with J gene TRBJ2-1; TRBD2 matches 8 bases. In germline, CDR1 is DFQATT, CDR2 SNEGSKA (reference sequence). The J segment lost 9 bases and the V segment lost 4 bases, leaving 2 bases of the junction unmatched. The CDR3 is 11 amino acids.

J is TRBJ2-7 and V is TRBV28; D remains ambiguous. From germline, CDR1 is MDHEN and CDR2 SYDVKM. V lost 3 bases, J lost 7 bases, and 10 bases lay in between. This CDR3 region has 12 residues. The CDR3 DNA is TGTGCCAGCAGTTTTTCCTCCTGGGAGCAGTACTTC. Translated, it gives CASSFSSWEQYF.

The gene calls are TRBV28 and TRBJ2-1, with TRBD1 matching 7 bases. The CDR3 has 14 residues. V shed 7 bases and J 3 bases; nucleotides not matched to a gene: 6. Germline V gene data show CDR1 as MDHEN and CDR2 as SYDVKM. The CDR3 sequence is CASKPTGVYNEQFF. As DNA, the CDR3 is TGTGCCAGCAAGCCCACAGGGGTCTACAATGAGCAGTTCTTC.

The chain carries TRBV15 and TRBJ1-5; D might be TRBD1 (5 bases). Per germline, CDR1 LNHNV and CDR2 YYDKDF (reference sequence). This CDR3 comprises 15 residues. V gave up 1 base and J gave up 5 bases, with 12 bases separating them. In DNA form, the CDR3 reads TGTGCCACCAGCAGAGGCCGGGACGGTTATCAGCCCCAGCATTTT. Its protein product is CATSRGRDGYQPQHF.

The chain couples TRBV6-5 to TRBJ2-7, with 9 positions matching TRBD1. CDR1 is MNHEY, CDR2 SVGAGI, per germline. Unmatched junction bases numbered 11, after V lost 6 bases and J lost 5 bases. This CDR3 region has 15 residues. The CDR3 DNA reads TGTGCCAGCAGAGCCGGGACAGGGAATCGCGACGAGCAGTACTTC. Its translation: CASRAGTGNRDEQYF.

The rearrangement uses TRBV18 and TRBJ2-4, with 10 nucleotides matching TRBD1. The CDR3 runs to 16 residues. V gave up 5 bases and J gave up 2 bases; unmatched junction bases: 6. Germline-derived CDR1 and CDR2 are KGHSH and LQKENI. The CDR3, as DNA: TGTGCCAGCTCATTCGGACAGGGGGAAACCAAAAACATTCAGTACTTC. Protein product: CASSFGQGETKNIQYF.

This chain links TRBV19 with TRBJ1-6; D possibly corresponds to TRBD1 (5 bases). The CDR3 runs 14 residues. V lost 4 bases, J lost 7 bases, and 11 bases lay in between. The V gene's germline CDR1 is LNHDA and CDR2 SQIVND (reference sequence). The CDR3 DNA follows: TGTGCCAGTAGTAACCGGGACGGAAATTCACCCCTCCACTTT. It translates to CASSNRDGNSPLHF.

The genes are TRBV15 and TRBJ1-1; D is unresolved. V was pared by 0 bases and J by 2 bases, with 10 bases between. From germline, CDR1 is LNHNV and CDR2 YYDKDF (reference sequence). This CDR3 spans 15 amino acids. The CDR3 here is CATSRESGFNTEAFF. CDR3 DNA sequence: TGTGCCACCAGCAGAGAGTCAGGTTTTAACACTGAAGCTTTCTTT.

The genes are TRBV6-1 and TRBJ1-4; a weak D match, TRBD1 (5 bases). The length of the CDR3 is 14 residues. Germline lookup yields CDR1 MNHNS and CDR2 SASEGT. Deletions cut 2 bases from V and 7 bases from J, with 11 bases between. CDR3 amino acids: CASSERGVFEKLFF. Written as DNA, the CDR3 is TGTGCCAGCAGTGAACGGGGCGTTTTTGAAAAACTGTTTTTT.

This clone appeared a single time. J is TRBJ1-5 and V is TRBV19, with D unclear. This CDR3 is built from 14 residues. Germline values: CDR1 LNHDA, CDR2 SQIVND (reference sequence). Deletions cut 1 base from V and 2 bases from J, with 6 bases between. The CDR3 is CASSIVQGNQPQHF. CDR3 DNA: TGTGCCAGTAGTATAGTCCAGGGCAATCAGCCCCAGCATTTT. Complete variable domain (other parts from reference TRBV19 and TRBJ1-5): DGGITQSPKYLFRKEGQNVTLSCEQNLNHDAMYWYRQDPGQGLRLIYYSQIVNDFQKGDIAEGYSVSREKKESFPLTVTSAQKNPTAFYLCASSIVQGNQPQHFGDGTRLSIL.

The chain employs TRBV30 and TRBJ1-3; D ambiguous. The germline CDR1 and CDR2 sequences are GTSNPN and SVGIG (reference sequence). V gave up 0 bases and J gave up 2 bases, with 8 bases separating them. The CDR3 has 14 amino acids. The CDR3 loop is CAWSVTRAGNTIYF. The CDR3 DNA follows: TGTGCCTGGAGTGTAACGAGGGCTGGAAACACCATATATTTT.

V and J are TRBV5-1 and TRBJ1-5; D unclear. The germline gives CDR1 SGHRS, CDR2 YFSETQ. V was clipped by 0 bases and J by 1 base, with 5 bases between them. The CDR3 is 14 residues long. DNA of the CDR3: TGCGCCAGCAGCTTGGATTCCAGCAATCAGCCCCAGCATTTT. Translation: CASSLDSSNQPQHF.

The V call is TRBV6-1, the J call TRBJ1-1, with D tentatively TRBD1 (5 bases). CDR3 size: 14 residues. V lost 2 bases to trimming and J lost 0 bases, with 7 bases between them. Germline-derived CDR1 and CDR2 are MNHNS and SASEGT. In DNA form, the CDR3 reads TGTGCCAGCAGTGAACGGACATTGAACACTGAAGCTTTCTTT. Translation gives CASSERTLNTEAFF.

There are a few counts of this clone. The CDR3 nucleotides read TGTGCCAGCAGCAAGGGACAGTTTACAGATACGCAGTATTTT. This translates into CASSKGQFTDTQYF. The J gene is TRBJ2-3, the V gene TRBV7-9; 7 bases match TRBD1. The CDR3 loop spans 14 amino acids. J was trimmed by 3 bases and V by 5 bases; bases with no gene match: 5. From germline, CDR1 is SEHNR and CDR2 FQNEAQ (reference sequence).

The CDR3 loop is CASSTQGGTQPQHF. For the CDR3, the DNA is TGTGCCAGCTCAACACAGGGAGGGACTCAGCCCCAGCATTTT. This chain links TRBV7-9 with TRBJ1-5, with D perhaps TRBD1 (6 bases). The CDR3 extends over 14 amino acids. Per the germline V gene, CDR1 is SEHNR and CDR2 is FQNEAQ (reference sequence). With 8 bases removed from V and 6 bases from J, the gap between germline ends came to 17 bases.

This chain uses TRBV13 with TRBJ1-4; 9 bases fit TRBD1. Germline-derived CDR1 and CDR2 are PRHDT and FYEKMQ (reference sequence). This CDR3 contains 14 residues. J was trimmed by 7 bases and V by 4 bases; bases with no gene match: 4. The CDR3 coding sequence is TGTGCCAGCAGCTCCGGGACAGGGATTGAAAAACTGTTTTTT. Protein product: CASSSGTGIEKLFF. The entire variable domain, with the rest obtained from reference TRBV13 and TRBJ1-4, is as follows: AAGVIQSPRHLIKEKRETATLKCYPIPRHDTVYWYQQGPGQDPQFLISFYEKMQSDKGSIPDRFSAQQFSDYHSELNMSSLELGDSALYFCASSSGTGIEKLFFGSGTQLSVL.

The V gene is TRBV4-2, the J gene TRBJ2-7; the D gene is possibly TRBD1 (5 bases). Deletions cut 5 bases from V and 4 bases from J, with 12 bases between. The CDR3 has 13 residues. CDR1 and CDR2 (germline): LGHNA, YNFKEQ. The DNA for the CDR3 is TGTGCCAGCAGCTCGGACAAGAGGTACGAGCAGTACTTC. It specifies CASSSDKRYEQYF.